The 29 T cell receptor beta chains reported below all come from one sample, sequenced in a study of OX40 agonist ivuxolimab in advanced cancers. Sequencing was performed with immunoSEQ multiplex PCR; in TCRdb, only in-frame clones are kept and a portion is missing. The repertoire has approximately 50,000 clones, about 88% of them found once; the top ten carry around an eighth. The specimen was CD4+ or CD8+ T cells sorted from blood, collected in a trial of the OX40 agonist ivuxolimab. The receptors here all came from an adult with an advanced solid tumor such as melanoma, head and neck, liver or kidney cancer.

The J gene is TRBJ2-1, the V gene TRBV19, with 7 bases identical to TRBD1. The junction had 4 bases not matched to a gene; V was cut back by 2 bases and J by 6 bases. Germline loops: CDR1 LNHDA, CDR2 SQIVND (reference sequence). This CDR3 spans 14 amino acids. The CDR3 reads CASSITGQINEQFF. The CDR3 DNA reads TGTGCCAGTAGTATAACGGGACAGATCAATGAGCAGTTCTTC.

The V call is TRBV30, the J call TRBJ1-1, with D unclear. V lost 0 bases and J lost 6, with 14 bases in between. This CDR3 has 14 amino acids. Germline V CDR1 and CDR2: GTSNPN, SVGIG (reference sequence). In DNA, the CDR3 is TGTGCCTGGAGTGTACTCCGGGGTACGGCTGAAGCTTTCTTT. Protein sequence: CAWSVLRGTAEAFF.

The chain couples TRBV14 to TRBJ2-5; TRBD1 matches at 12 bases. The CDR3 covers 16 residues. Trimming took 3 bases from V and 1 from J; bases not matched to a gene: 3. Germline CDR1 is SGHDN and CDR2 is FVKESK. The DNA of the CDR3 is TGTGCCAGCAGCCACCGGGACAGGGGGCTCCAAGAGACCCAGTACTTC. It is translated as CASSHRDRGLQETQYF.

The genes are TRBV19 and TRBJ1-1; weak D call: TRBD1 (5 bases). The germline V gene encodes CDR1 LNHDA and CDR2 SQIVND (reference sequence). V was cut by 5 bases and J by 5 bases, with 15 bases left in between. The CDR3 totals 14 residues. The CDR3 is CASSSRAEGTEAFF. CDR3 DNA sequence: TGTGCCAGTAGTTCCAGGGCCGAGGGGACTGAAGCTTTCTTT.

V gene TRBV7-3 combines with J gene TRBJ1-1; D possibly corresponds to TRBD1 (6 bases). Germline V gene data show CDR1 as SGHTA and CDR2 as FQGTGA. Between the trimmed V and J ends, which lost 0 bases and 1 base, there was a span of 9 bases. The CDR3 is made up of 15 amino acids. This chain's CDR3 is CASSLTGGTNTEAFF. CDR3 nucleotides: TGTGCCAGCAGCTTAACAGGGGGAACGAACACTGAAGCTTTCTTT. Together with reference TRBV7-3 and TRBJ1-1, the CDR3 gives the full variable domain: GAGVSQTPSNKVTEKGKYVELRCDPISGHTALYWYRQSLGQGPEFLIYFQGTGAADDSGLPNDRFFAVRPEGSVSTLKIQRTERGDSAVYLCASSLTGGTNTEAFFGQGTRLTVV.

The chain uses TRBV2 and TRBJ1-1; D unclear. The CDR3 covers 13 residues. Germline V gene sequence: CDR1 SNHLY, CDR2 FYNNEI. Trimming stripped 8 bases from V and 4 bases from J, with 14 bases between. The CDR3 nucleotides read TGTGCCAGCGGAACGGAGGTGGGCACTGAAGCTTTCTTT. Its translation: CASGTEVGTEAFF.

The CDR3 sequence is CASSLGTEQFF. The CDR3 DNA reads as TGTGCCAGCAGCTTAGGGACCGAGCAGTTCTTC. The rearrangement joins TRBV11-2 to TRBJ2-1; D unresolved. In germline, CDR1 is SGHAT, CDR2 FQNNGV. This CDR3 contains 11 residues. Trimming removed 1 base from V and 10 bases from J, with 5 bases in between.

For the CDR3, the DNA is TGTGCCAGCAAAAAGGGGCTTACCTACGAGCAGTACTTC. The encoded protein is CASKKGLTYEQYF. This rearrangement joins TRBV2 to TRBJ2-7; D is perhaps TRBD1 (5 bases). The germline V gene has CDR1 SNHLY and CDR2 FYNNEI. The ends were cut back, 7 bases at V and 2 bases at J, with 12 bases in the middle. CDR3 length: 13 amino acids.

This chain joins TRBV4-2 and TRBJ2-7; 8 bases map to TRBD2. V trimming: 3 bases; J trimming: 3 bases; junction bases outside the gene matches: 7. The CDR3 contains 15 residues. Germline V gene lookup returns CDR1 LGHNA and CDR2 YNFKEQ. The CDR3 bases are TGTGCCAGCAGCCAGGAACCACGGGGGGGCTACGAGCAGTACTTC. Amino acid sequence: CASSQEPRGGYEQYF.

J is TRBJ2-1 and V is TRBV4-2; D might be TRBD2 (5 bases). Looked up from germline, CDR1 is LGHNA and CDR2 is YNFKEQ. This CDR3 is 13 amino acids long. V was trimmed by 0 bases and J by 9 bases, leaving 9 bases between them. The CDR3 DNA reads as TGTGCCAGCAGCCAAGATTCCGGGGTTGAGCAGTTCTTC. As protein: CASSQDSGVEQFF.

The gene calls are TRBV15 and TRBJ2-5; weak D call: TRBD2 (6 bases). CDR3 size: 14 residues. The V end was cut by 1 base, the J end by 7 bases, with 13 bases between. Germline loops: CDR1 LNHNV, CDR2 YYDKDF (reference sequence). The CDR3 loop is CATSRGGDSVTQYF. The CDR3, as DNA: TGTGCCACCAGCAGAGGGGGGGATAGTGTGACCCAGTACTTC.

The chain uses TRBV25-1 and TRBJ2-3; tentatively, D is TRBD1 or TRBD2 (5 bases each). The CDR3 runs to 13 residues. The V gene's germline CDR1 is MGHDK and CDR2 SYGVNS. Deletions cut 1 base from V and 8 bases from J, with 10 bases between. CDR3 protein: CASSESGAVTQYF. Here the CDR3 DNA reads TGTGCCAGCAGTGAATCCGGGGCGGTTACGCAGTATTTT.

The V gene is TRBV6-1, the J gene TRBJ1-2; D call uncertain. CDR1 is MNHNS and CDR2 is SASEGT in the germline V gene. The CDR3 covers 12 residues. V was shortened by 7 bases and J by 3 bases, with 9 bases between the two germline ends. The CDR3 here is CASKLGDYGYTF. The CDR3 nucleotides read TGTGCCAGCAAGCTCGGTGACTATGGCTACACCTTC.

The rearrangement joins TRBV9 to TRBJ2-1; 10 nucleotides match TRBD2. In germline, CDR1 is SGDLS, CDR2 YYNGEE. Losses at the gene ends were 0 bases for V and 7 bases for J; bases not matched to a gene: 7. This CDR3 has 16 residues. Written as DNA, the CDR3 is TGTGCCAGCAGCGTAGGAGCGGGAGGGGCGAAGAATGAGCAGTTCTTC. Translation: CASSVGAGGAKNEQFF.

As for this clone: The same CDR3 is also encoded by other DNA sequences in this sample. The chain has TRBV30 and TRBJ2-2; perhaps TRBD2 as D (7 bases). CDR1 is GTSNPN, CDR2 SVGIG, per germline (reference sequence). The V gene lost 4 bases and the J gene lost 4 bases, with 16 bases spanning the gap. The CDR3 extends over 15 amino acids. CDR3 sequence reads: CAWKIQGGGTGELFF. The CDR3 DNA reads TGTGCCTGGAAAATACAAGGGGGGGGCACCGGGGAGCTGTTTTTT.

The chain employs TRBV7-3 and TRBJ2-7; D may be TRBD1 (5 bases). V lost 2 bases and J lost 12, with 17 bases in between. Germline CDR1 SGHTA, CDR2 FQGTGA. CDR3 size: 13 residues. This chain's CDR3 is CASSLEQGVEMYF. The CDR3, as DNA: TGTGCCAGCAGCTTAGAGCAGGGCGTTGAGATGTACTTC. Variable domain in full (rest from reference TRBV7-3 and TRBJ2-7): GAGVSQTPSNKVTEKGKYVELRCDPISGHTALYWYRQSLGQGPEFLIYFQGTGAADDSGLPNDRFFAVRPEGSVSTLKIQRTERGDSAVYLCASSLEQGVEMYFGPGTRLTVT.

The CDR3 coding sequence is TGCACCAGCAGCCAAGATTATCGGGACAGCTACCAAGAGACCCAGTACTTC. It translates to CTSSQDYRDSYQETQYF. The chain combines TRBV1 with TRBJ2-5; the DNA was not compared with TRBD1, the D call given in the table. TRBV1 is classified as a pseudogene. This CDR3 region has 17 residues.

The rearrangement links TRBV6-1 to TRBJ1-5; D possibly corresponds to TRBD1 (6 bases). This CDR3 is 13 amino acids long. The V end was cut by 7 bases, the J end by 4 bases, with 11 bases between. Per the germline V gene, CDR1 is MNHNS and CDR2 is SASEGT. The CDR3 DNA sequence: TGTGCCAGCATGCAAGGACAGAATCAGCCCCAGCATTTT. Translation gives CASMQGQNQPQHF.

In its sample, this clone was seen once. The CDR3 DNA is TGTGCCAGCAGGAGGGAGGGGGTTAAGACCCAGTACTTC. Encoded protein: CASRREGVKTQYF. The V and J genes are TRBV6-6 and TRBJ2-5; D perhaps matches TRBD2 (7 bases). CDR3 size: 13 residues. Germline V gene sequence: CDR1 MNHNY, CDR2 SVGAGI (reference sequence). V was cut by 6 bases and J by 6 bases, with 14 bases left in between.

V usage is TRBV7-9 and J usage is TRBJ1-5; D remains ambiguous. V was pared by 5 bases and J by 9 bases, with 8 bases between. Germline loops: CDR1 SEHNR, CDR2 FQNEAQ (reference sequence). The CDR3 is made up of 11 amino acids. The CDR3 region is CASSPGPPQHF. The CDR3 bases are TGTGCCAGCAGCCCGGGTCCGCCCCAGCATTTT.

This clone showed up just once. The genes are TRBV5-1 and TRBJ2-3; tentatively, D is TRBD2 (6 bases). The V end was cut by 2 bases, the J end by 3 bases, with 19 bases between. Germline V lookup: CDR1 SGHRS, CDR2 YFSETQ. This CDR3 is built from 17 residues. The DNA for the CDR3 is TGCGCCAGCAGCTTACGACTAGTGGGAGACGGGACAGATACGCAGTATTTT. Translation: CASSLRLVGDGTDTQYF.

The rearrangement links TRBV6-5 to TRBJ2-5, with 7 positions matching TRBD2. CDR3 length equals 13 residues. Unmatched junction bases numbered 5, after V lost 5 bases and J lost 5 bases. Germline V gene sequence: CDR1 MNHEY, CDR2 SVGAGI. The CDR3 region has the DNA TGTGCCAGCAGTCAGACTAGCCCGGAGACCCAGTACTTC. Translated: CASSQTSPETQYF.

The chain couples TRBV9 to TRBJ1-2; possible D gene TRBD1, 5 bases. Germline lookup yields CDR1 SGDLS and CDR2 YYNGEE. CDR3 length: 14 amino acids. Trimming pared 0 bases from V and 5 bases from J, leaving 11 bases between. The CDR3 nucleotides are TGTGCCAGCAGCGTAGGGGGGATTGGGTATGGCTACACCTTC. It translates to CASSVGGIGYGYTF.

In DNA form, the CDR3 reads TGTGCCAGTAGTAGCCCGAACAGGGGAATGAACACTGAAGCTTTCTTT. Its translation is CASSSPNRGMNTEAFF. The rearrangement uses TRBV19 and TRBJ1-1; 7 bases agree with TRBD1. Unmatched junction bases numbered 8, after V lost 4 bases and J lost 0 bases. CDR3 length: 16 residues. The germline V gene encodes CDR1 LNHDA and CDR2 SQIVND (reference sequence).

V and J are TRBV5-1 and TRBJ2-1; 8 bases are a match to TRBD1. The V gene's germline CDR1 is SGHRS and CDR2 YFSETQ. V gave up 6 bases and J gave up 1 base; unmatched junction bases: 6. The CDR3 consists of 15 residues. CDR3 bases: TGCGCCAGCACAGGGGGCGCACCGTCCTACAATGAGCAGTTCTTC. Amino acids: CASTGGAPSYNEQFF.

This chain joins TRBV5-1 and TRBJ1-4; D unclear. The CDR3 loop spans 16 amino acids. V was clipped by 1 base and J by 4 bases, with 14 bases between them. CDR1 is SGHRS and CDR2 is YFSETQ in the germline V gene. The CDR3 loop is CASSLTGPIDNEKLFF. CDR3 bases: TGCGCCAGCAGCTTGACTGGGCCGATAGATAATGAAAAACTGTTTTTT.

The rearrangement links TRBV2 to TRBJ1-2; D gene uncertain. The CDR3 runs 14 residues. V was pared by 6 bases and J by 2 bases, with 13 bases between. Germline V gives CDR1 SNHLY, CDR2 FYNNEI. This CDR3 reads CASSLATRNYGYTF. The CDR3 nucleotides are TGTGCCAGCAGCCTCGCGACGAGGAACTATGGCTACACCTTC.

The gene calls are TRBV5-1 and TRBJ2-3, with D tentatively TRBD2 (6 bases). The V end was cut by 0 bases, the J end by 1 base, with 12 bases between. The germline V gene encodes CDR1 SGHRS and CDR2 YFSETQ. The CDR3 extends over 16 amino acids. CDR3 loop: CASSLAPSSGTDTQYF. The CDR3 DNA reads TGCGCCAGCAGCTTGGCCCCATCTAGCGGCACAGATACGCAGTATTTT.

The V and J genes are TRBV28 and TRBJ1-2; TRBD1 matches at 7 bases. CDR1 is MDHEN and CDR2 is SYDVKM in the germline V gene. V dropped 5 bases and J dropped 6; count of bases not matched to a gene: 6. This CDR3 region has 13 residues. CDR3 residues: CASSIAGGDGYTF. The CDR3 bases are TGTGCCAGCAGTATAGCAGGGGGAGATGGCTACACCTTC.